This T cell receptor (beta chain) was obtained from a study of Tregs in tolerant kidney transplant recipients. Method: immunoSEQ multiplex PCR; TCRdb's copy keeps in-frame clones and lacks some. The sample lists roughly 250,000 clones, about four fifths occurring once. CD4+CD25+CD127- Tregs, CD4+CD25- non-Tregs, CD4 and CD8 cells were sorted. CDR1 KGHSH and CDR2 LQKENI come from the germline V gene. The CDR3 sequence runs 20 residues, both termini included. To note about this clone: Its antigen is as yet unknown. Because the CDR3's place on the DNA is in doubt, the DNA is left out and the CDR3 is given as listed by TCRdb.

Study-wide points: The small number of patients limits these findings pending further validation. Expanding Tregs on activated donor B cells appeared to best identify donor-specific TCRbeta clones. No direct test of biological reproducibility was done here.

The sequence was collected from a human donor in good health. The genes are TRBV18 and TRBJ2-7. Sequencing input: CD4+ T cells from blood. The CDR3 sequence is CASSPGGAATSSTSGYVQYF.